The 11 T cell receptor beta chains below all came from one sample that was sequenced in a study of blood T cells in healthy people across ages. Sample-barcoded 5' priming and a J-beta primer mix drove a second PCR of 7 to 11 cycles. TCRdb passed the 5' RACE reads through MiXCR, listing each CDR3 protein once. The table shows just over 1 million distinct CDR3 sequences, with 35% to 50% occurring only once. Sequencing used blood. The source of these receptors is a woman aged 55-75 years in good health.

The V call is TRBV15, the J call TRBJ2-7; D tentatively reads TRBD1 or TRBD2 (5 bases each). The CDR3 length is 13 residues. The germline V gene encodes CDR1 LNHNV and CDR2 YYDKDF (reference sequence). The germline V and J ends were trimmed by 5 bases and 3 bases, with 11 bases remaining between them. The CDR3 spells CATSQGRNYEQYF. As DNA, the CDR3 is TGTGCCACCAGCCAGGGACGGAACTACGAGCAGTACTTC.

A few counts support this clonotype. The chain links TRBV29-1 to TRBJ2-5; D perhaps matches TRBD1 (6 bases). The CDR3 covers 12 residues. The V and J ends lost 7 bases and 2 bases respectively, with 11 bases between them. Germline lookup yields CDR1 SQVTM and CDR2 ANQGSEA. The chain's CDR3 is CSAVQGQETQYF. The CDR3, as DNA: TGCAGCGCGGTCCAGGGGCAAGAGACCCAGTACTTC.

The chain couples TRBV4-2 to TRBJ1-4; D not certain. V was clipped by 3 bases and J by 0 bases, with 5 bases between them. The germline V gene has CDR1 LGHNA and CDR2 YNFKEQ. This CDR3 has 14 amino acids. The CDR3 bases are TGTGCCAGCAGCCAGACCACAACTAATGAAAAACTGTTTTTT. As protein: CASSQTTTNEKLFF.

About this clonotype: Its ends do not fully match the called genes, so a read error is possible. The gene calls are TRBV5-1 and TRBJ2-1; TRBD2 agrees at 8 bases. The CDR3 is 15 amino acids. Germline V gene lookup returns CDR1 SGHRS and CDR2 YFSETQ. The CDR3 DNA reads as TGCGCCAGCAGCTTTAGGAGCGGGAGAGACAATGTGCAGTTCTTC. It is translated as CASSFRSGRDNVQFF. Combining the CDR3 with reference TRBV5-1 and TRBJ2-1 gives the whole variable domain KAGVTQTPRYLIKTRGQQVTLSCSPISGHRSVSWYQQTPGQGLQFLFEYFSETQRNKGNFPGRFSGRQFSNSRSEMNVSTLELGDSALYLCASSFRSGRDNVQFFGPGTRLTVL.

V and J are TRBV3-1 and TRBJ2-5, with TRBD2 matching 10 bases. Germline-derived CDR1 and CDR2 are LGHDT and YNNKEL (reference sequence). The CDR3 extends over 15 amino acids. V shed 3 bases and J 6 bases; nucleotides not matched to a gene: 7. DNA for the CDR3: TGTGCCAGCAGCCAGTCCACTAGCGGGGATAAGACCCAGTACTTC. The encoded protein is CASSQSTSGDKTQYF.

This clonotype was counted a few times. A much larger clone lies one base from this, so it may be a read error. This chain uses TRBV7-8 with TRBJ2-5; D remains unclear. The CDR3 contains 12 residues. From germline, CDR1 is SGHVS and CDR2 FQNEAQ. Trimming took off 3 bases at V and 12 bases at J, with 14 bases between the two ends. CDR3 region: CASSLAPESEYF. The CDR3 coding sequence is TGTGCCAGCAGCTTGGCCCCAGAGAGTGAGTACTTC.

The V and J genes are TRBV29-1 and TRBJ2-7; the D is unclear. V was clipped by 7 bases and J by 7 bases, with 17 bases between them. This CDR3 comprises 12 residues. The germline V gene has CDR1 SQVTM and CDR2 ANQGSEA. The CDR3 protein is CSGQTSYNEQYF. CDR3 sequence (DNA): TGCAGCGGACAAACGTCTTACAATGAGCAGTACTTC.

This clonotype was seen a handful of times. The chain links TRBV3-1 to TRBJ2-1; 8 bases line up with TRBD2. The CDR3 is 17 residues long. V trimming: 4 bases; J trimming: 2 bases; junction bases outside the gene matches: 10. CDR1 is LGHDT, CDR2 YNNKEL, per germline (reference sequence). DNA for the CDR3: TGTGCCAGCAGCCCCGGGTCGGTAGCGGGGCCCTACAATGAGCAGTTCTTC. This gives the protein CASSPGSVAGPYNEQFF.

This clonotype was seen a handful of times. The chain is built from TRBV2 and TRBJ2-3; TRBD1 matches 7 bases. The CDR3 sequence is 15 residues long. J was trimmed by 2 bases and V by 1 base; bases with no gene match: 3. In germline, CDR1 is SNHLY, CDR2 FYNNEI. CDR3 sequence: CASSEDRGYTDTQYF. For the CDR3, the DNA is TGTGCCAGCAGTGAAGACAGGGGTTACACAGATACGCAGTATTTT.

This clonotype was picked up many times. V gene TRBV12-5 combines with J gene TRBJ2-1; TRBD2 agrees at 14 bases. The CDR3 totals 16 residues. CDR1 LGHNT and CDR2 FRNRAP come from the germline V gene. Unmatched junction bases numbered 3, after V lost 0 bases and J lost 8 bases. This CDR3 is CASGLVTSGRAHEQFF. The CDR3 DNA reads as TGTGCTAGTGGTTTGGTGACTAGCGGGAGGGCCCATGAGCAGTTCTTC.

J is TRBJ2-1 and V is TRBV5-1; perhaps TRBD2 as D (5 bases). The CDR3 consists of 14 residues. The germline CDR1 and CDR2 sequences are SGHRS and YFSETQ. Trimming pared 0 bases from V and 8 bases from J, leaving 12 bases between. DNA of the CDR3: TGCGCCAGCAGCTTGGTGCCTAGCCCCGATGAGCAGTTCTTC. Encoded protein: CASSLVPSPDEQFF.